This T cell receptor (beta chain) is drawn from a study of cytomegalovirus exposure and HLA in healthy donors. The CDR3 sequence is 20 residues long. V trimming: 1 base; J trimming: 0 bases; junction bases outside the gene matches: 14. The PCR made use of 60 Vbeta and 13 Jbeta primers. Some clones are missing from TCRdb's copy, which holds only in-frame ones; the method was immunoSEQ multiplex PCR. The repertoire holds 140,000 or so clones, with less than 90% as singletons. Whereas donors were nominally healthy upon sampling, unrecorded immune exposures were probable. Study-wide results and caveats: Exclusion applied to some V segments, including TRBV6-2 and TRBV6-3, as they were indistinguishable.

Worth noting for this clone: Its specificity is not known.

The chain uses TRBV23-1 and TRBJ2-3; 9 nucleotides align to TRBD2. TRBV23-1 is an ORF for which the function is uncertain. Sequencing was done on a sample of PBMCs. The origin of this receptor is a boy aged 2 to 9 in good health and CMV-seronegative. CDR3 in DNA: TGCGCCAGCAGTCAATGGTCGAGCGGGGGGACAGAATCTAGCACAGATACGCAGTATTTT. It yields the protein CASSQWSSGGTESSTDTQYF.